This T cell receptor beta chain was recovered during a study of blood T cell repertoires in COVID-19. Overall study context: T cells, B-cell-depleted T cells, or PBMCs supplied cDNA or gDNA.

The CDR3 consists of 16 residues. The V gene's germline CDR1 is SGDLS and CDR2 YYNGEE. After removal of 5 bases from V and 4 bases from J, the junction contained 11 bases not matched to a gene. In the authors' methods: Using reference gene primer amplification, nucleated cell counts were estimated. Produced via immunoSEQ multiplex PCR; TCRdb's table is partial and in-frame only. Clone size and V and J calls were adopted from that table, with D and trimming inferred from the DNA. The table lists about 250,000 clones, 80% to 95% of them singletons, with around 0.86% in the top ten. This TCR was recovered from a man aged 30 to 45 with COVID-19, enrolled during active disease. V is TRBV9 and J is TRBJ1-5; 8 nucleotides agree with TRBD1. Sequencing input: peripheral blood. The CDR3, as DNA: TGTGCCAGCAGAATTTCGCGTAGGACAGGGAATCAGCCCCAGCATTTT. Translating gives CASRISRRTGNQPQHF.